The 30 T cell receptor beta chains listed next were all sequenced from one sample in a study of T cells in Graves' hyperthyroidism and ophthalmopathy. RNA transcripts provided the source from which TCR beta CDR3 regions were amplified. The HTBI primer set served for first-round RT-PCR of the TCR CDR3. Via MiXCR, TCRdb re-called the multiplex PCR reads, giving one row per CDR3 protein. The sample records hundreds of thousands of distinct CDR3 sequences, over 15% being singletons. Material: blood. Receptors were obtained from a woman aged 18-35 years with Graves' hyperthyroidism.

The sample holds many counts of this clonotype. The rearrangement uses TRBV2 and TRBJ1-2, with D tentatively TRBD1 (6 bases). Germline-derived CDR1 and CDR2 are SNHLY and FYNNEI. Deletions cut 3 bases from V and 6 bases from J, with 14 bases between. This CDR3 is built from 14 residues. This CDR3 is CASSDRGRLDGYTF. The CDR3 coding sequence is TGTGCCAGCAGTGACAGGGGAAGGTTAGATGGCTACACCTTC.

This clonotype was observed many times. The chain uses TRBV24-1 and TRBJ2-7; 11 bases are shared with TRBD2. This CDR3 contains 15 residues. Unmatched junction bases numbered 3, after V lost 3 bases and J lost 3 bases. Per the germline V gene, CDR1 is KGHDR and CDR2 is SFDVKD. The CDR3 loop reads CATSDPTSGSYEQYF. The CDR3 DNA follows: TGTGCCACCAGTGATCCAACTAGCGGGAGCTACGAGCAGTACTTC.

DNA of the CDR3: TGTGCCAGCAGCTTAGAGCAGGGCCCTGGAAACACCATATATTTT. It encodes CASSLEQGPGNTIYF. The rearrangement uses TRBV7-9 and TRBJ1-3; tentative D call: TRBD1 (5 bases). The CDR3 loop spans 15 amino acids. Germline lookup yields CDR1 SEHNR and CDR2 FQNEAQ (reference sequence). V was trimmed by 1 base and J by 2 bases, leaving 9 bases between them.

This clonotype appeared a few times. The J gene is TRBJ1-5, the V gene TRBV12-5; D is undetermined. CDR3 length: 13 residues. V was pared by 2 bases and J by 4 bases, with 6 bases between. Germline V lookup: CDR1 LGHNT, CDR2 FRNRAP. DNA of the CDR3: TGTGCTAGTGGTTTGCAACGGAATCAGCCCCAGCATTTT. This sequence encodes CASGLQRNQPQHF.

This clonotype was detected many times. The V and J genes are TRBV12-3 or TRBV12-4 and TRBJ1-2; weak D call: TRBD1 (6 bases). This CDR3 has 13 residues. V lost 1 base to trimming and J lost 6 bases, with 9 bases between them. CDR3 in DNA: TGTGCCAGCAGTTTAGAAAGGGGGGATGGCTACACCTTC. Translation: CASSLERGDGYTF.

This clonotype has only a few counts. Here the CDR3 reads CSVQDRRSYEQYF. CDR3 nucleotides: TGCAGCGTACAGGACAGGCGTTCCTACGAGCAGTACTTC. V gene TRBV29-1 combines with J gene TRBJ2-7, with 7 bases matching TRBD1. Trimming at V came to 6 bases and at J to 1 base, leaving 6 bases not matched to a gene. This CDR3 region has 13 residues. CDR1 is SQVTM and CDR2 is ANQGSEA in the germline V gene.

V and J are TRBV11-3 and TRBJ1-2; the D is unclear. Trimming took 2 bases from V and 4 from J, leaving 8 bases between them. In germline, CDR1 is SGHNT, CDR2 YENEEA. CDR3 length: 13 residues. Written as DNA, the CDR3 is TGTGCCAGCAGCTTACCTGCACGCTATGGCTACACCTTC. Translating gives CASSLPARYGYTF.

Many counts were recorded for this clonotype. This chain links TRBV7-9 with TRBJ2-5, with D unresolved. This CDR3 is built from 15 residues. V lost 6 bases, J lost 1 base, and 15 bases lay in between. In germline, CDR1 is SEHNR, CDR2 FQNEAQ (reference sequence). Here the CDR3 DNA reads TGTGCCAGCAGACCCCTTAGGGCGGCCCAAGAGACCCAGTACTTC. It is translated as CASRPLRAAQETQYF.

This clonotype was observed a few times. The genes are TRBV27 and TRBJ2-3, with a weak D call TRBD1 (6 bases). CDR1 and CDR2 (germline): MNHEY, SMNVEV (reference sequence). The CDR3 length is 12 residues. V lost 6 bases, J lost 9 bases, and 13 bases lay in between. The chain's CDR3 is CASSQLGATQYF. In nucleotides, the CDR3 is TGTGCCAGCAGCCAGCTGGGGGCAACGCAGTATTTT.

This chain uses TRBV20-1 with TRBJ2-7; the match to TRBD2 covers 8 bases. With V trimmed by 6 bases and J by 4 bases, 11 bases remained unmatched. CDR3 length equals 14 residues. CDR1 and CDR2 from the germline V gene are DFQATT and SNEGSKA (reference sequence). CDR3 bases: TGCAGTGCCACCCCCATACTAGCGGTATACGAGCAGTACTTC. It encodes CSATPILAVYEQYF.

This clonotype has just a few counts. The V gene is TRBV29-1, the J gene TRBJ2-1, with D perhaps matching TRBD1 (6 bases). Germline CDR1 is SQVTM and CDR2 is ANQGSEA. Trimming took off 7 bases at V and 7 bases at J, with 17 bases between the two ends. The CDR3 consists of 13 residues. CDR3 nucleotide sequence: TGCAGCGCACCAGGGGTTTTGGGTAATGAGCAGTTCTTC. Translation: CSAPGVLGNEQFF.

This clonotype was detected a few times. CDR3 nucleotides: TGTGCCAGCAGCTTAGTAGGGAAGGCCCTCTACGAGCAGTACTTC. It encodes CASSLVGKALYEQYF. The chain has TRBV7-9 and TRBJ2-7; D is ambiguous. The CDR3 length is 15 residues. Germline CDR1 and CDR2: SEHNR and FQNEAQ (reference sequence). Trimming cost V 1 base and J 3 bases, with 13 bases left between them. The full variable domain, completed using reference TRBV7-9 and TRBJ2-7, is DTGVSQNPRHKITKRGQNVTFRCDPISEHNRLYWYRQTLGQGPEFLTYFQNEAQLEKSRLLSDRFSAERPKGSFSTLEIQRTEQGDSAMYLCASSLVGKALYEQYFGPGTRLTVT.

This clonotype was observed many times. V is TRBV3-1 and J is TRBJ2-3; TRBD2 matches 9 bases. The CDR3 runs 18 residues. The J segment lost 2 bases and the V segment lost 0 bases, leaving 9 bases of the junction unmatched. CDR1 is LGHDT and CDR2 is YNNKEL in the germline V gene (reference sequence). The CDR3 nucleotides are TGTGCCAGCAGCCAAGAAGGGGGGCTAGCGGGGATCACAGATACGCAGTATTTT. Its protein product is CASSQEGGLAGITDTQYF.

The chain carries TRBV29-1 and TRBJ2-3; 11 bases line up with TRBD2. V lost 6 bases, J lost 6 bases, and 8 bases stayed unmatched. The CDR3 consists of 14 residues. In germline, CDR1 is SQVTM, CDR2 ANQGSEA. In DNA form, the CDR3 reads TGCAGCGTCCGGGCTAGCGGGGGGTCGGATACGCAGTATTTT. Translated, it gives CSVRASGGSDTQYF.

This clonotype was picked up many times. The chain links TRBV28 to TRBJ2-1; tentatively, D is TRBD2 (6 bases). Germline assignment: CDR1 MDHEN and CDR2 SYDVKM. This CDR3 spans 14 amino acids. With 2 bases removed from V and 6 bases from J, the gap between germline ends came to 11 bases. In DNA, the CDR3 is TGTGCCAGCAGTTTAGGCGGGGTCTCCAATGAGCAGTTCTTC. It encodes CASSLGGVSNEQFF.

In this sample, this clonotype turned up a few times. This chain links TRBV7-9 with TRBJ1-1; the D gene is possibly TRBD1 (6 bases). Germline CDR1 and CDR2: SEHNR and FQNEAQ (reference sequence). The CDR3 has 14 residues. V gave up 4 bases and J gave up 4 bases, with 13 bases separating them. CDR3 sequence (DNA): TGTGCCAGCAGCTCCCGAGGGGGGAGCACTGAAGCTTTCTTT. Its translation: CASSSRGGSTEAFF.

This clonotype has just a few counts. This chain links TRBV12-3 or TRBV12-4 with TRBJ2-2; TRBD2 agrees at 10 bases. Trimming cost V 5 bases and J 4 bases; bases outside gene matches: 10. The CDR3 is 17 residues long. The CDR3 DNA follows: TGTGCCAGCAGTACGACTAGCGGGCCTCGGGGCACCGGGGAGCTGTTTTTT. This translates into CASSTTSGPRGTGELFF.

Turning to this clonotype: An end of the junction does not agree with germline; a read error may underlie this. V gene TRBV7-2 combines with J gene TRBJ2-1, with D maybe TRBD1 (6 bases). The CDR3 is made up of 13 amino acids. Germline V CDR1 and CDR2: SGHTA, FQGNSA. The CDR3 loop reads CASRGANGNEQFF. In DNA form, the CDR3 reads TGTGCCAGCAGGGGGGCAAATGGCAATGAGCAATTCTTC.

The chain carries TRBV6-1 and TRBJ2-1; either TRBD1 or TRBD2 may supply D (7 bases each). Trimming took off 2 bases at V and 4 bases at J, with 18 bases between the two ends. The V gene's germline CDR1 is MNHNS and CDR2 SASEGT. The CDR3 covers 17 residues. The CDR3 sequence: CASSEPFRGGIYNEQFF. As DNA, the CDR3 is TGTGCCAGCAGTGAACCTTTCAGGGGGGGGATTTACAATGAGCAGTTCTTC.

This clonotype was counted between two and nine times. The CDR3 bases are TGCAGTGCCCTCGGACAGAGTGGAACTGAAGCTTTCTTT. Encoded protein: CSALGQSGTEAFF. This chain uses TRBV20-1 with TRBJ1-1; D is perhaps TRBD1 (6 bases). Trimming removed 6 bases from V and 5 bases from J, with 16 bases in between. CDR1 and CDR2 (germline): DFQATT, SNEGSKA (reference sequence). The CDR3 has 13 residues.

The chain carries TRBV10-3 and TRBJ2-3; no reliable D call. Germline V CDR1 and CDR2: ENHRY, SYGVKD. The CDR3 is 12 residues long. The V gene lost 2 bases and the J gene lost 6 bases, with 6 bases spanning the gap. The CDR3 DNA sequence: TGTGCCATCAGTGAGGAACCGGATACGCAGTATTTT. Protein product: CAISEEPDTQYF.

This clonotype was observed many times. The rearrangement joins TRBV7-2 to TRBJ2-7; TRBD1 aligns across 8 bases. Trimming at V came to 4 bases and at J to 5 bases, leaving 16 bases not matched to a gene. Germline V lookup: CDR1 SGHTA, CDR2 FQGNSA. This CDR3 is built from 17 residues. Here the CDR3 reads CASSSRQDRAARHEQYF. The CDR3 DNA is TGTGCCAGCAGCTCCCGCCAGGACAGGGCGGCAAGGCACGAGCAGTACTTC.

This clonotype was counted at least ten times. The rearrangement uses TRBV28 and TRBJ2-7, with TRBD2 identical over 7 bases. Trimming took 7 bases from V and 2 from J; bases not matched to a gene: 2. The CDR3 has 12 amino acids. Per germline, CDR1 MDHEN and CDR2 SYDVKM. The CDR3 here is CASTGGTYEQYF. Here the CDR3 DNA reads TGTGCCAGCACGGGGGGTACCTACGAGCAGTACTTC.

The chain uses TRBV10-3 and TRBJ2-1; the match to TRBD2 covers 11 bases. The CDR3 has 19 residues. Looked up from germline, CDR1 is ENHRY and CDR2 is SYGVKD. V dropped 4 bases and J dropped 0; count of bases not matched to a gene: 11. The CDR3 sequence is CAISVPLTSGGSSYNEQFF. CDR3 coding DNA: TGTGCCATCAGTGTACCCCTTACTAGCGGGGGAAGCTCCTACAATGAGCAGTTCTTC.

The CDR3 coding sequence is TGTGCCAGTAGCAAGGGGCGGGGGGCGATAGATACGCAGTATTTT. Translation gives CASSKGRGAIDTQYF. The chain links TRBV19 to TRBJ2-3; TRBD2 matches 8 bases. CDR3 length: 15 amino acids. Germline lookup yields CDR1 LNHDA and CDR2 SQIVND (reference sequence). Trimming cost V 6 bases and J 5 bases; bases outside gene matches: 10. Full variable domain (outside the CDR3, taken from reference TRBV19 and TRBJ2-3): DGGITQSPKYLFRKEGQNVTLSCEQNLNHDAMYWYRQDPGQGLRLIYYSQIVNDFQKGDIAEGYSVSREKKESFPLTVTSAQKNPTAFYLCASSKGRGAIDTQYFGPGTRLTVL.

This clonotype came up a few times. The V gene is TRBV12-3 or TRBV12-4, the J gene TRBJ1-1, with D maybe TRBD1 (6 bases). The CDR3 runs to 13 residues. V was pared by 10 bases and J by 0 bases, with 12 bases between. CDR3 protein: CATQTGLNTEAFF. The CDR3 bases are TGTGCCACCCAGACAGGCTTGAACACTGAAGCTTTCTTT.

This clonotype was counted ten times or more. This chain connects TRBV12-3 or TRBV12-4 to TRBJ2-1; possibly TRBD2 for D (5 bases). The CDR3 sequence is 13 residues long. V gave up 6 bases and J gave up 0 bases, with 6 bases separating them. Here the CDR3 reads CASRGSSYNEQFF. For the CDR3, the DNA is TGTGCCAGCAGGGGGAGCTCCTACAATGAGCAGTTCTTC.

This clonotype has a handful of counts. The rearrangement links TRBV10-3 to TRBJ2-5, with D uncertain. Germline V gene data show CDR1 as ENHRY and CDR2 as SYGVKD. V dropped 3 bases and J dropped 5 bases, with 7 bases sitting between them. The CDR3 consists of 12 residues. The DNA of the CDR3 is TGTGCCATCAGTGATCAATGGGAGACCCAGTACTTC. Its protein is CAISDQWETQYF.

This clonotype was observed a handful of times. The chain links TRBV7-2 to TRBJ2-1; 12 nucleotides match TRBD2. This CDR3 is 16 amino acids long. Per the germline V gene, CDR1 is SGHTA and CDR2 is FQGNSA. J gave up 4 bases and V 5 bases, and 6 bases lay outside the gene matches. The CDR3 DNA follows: TGTGCCAGCAGCCCGACTAGCGGGGGCCTTTACAATGAGCAGTTCTTC. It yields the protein CASSPTSGGLYNEQFF. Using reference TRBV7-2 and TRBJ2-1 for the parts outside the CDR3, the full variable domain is GAGVSQSPSNKVTEKGKDVELRCDPISGHTALYWYRQSLGQGLEFLIYFQGNSAPDKSGLPSDRFSAERTGGSVSTLTIQRTQQEDSAVYLCASSPTSGGLYNEQFFGPGTRLTVL.

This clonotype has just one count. The CDR3 sequence is CASSDPGRELFF. CDR3 sequence (DNA): TGTGCCAGCAGCGATCCTGGGAGGGAGCTGTTTTTT. This sequence joins TRBV9 and TRBJ2-2; D not certain. Germline V gene data show CDR1 as SGDLS and CDR2 as YYNGEE. The ends were cut back, 3 bases at V and 9 bases at J, with 9 bases in the middle. CDR3 length equals 12 residues.